Shown below are 23 T cell receptor beta chains from a single sample sequenced in a study of cytomegalovirus exposure and HLA in healthy donors. With 60 Vbeta and 13 Jbeta primers, the PCR was carried out. TCRdb's copy holds only in-frame clones and misses some; the assay was immunoSEQ multiplex PCR. In the table there are roughly 220,000 clones, 70% of which are singletons. Sequenced material: PBMCs. These receptors all come from a man between 40 and 49 years old in good health and CMV-seropositive.

CDR3 DNA: TGTGCCAGCAGTTACGGGCGGGGCTACGAGCAGTACTTC. It yields the protein CASSYGRGYEQYF. The V gene is TRBV6-6, the J gene TRBJ2-5; TRBD2 might be the D (6 bases). The J call could be wrong; TRBJ2-7 is a better fit for the DNA end. The CDR3 has 13 amino acids. Germline lookup yields CDR1 MNHNY and CDR2 SVGAGI (reference sequence).

This chain uses TRBV5-8 with TRBJ2-3; a weak D match, TRBD1 (6 bases). V was trimmed by 4 bases and J by 2 bases, leaving 11 bases between them. The CDR3 has 14 amino acids. Per germline, CDR1 SGHTS and CDR2 YDEGEE. This chain's CDR3 is CASSGDISTDTQYF. Here the CDR3 DNA reads TGTGCCAGCAGCGGGGACATCTCCACAGATACGCAGTATTTT.

The CDR3 DNA reads as TGTGCCAGCAGCTTGGGTGGGGCCCAAGAGACCCAGTACTTC. Translated: CASSLGGAQETQYF. The V and J genes are TRBV5-4 and TRBJ2-5; TRBD1 is a possible D gene (5 bases). Germline loops: CDR1 SGHNT, CDR2 YYREEE (reference sequence). The CDR3 loop spans 14 amino acids. Trimming stripped 0 bases from V and 1 base from J, with 7 bases between. Supplemented by reference TRBV5-4 and TRBJ2-5, the full variable domain reads ETGVTQSPTHLIKTRGQQVTLRCSSQSGHNTVSWYQQALGQGPQFIFQYYREEENGRGNFPPRFSGLQFPNYSSELNVNALELDDSALYLCASSLGGAQETQYFGPGTRLLVL.

As for this clone: At one of its ends the junction is not consistent with the germline gene, which may arise from a read error. The chain links TRBV7-9 to TRBJ1-1; TRBD1 matches at 7 bases. In germline, CDR1 is SEHNR, CDR2 FQNEAQ (reference sequence). The CDR3 totals 14 residues. CDR3: CSSTLDAFQGGAFF. In DNA form, the CDR3 reads TGTTCCAGCACCCTGGACGCCTTCCAGGGGGGAGCTTTCTTT.

This clone came up once. The chain employs TRBV4-2 and TRBJ2-3, with 8 bases fitting TRBD2. V lost 1 base, J lost 6 bases, and 12 bases stayed unmatched. From germline, CDR1 is LGHNA and CDR2 YNFKEQ. There are 17 residues in the CDR3. CDR3 in amino acids: CASSQGLGVAGLDTQYF. CDR3 sequence (DNA): TGTGCCAGCAGCCAAGGGCTGGGGGTAGCGGGGTTGGATACGCAGTATTTT.

V and J are TRBV29-1 and TRBJ1-4, with D possibly matching TRBD1 (5 bases). Germline V gene data show CDR1 as SQVTM and CDR2 as ANQGSEA. The CDR3 totals 12 residues. The V and J ends lost 7 bases and 4 bases respectively, with 10 bases between them. The CDR3 spells CSATRDNEKLFF. The CDR3 DNA sequence: TGCAGCGCCACCAGGGATAATGAAAAACTGTTTTTT.

The chain couples TRBV6-5 to TRBJ2-7; 8 bases are a match to TRBD1. CDR3 length equals 16 residues. Germline V gives CDR1 MNHEY, CDR2 SVGAGI. The trim removed 0 bases at V and 3 bases at J, leaving 7 bases unmatched. In DNA, the CDR3 is TGTGCCAGCAGTTACTCGGCGGGACAGGTTCTCTACGAGCAGTACTTC. This sequence encodes CASSYSAGQVLYEQYF.

The V gene is TRBV4-1, the J gene TRBJ1-1; 11 bases fit TRBD1. Germline CDR1 MGHRA, CDR2 YSYEKL. The CDR3 totals 20 residues. J gave up 4 bases and V 1 base, and 17 bases lay outside the gene matches. As DNA, the CDR3 is TGCGCCAGCAGCCAAGGCCCGTATTCGGGGACAGGGGGTTTGGGCACTGAAGCTTTCTTT. This translates into CASSQGPYSGTGGLGTEAFF.

V is TRBV13 and J is TRBJ2-3, with D perhaps TRBD1 (6 bases). Per the germline V gene, CDR1 is PRHDT and CDR2 is FYEKMQ (reference sequence). The CDR3 is 17 amino acids. V gave up 5 bases and J gave up 6 bases, with 24 bases separating them. This CDR3 reads CASSPSSPGTLRDTQYF. CDR3 sequence (DNA): TGTGCCAGCAGCCCCTCCTCACCCGGGACACTGCGGGATACGCAGTATTTT.

V usage is TRBV5-4 and J usage is TRBJ2-2; the D is unclear. The germline V gene has CDR1 SGHNT and CDR2 YYREEE (reference sequence). V was shortened by 0 bases and J by 3 bases, with 6 bases between the two germline ends. This CDR3 is 14 amino acids long. The CDR3 DNA follows: TGTGCCAGCAGCTTGGAACTGGACACCGGGGAGCTGTTTTTT. It specifies CASSLELDTGELFF. The complete variable domain, with remaining parts taken from reference TRBV5-4 and TRBJ2-2, reads ETGVTQSPTHLIKTRGQQVTLRCSSQSGHNTVSWYQQALGQGPQFIFQYYREEENGRGNFPPRFSGLQFPNYSSELNVNALELDDSALYLCASSLELDTGELFFGEGSRLTVL.

This chain uses TRBV2 with TRBJ2-3; a possible D gene is TRBD2 (6 bases). Germline loops: CDR1 SNHLY, CDR2 FYNNEI. The CDR3 is made up of 14 amino acids. V was clipped by 4 bases and J by 2 bases, with 10 bases between them. CDR3 protein: CASSVEGNTDTQYF. The CDR3 nucleotides read TGTGCCAGCAGTGTGGAGGGAAACACAGATACGCAGTATTTT.

V usage is TRBV9 and J usage is TRBJ2-7; TRBD2 is a possible D gene (5 bases). The germline V and J ends were trimmed by 0 bases and 5 bases, with 9 bases remaining between them. CDR3 length: 13 residues. Germline CDR1 SGDLS, CDR2 YYNGEE. CDR3 DNA sequence: TGTGCCAGCAGCGTAGTAGTGGGAGACGAGCAGTACTTC. It encodes CASSVVVGDEQYF.

This clone has a handful of counts. The chain uses TRBV6-5 and TRBJ2-6; 7 bases are shared with TRBD1. The V segment lost 6 bases and the J segment 1 base; nucleotides outside the gene matches: 0. The germline CDR1 and CDR2 sequences are MNHEY and SVGAGI. This CDR3 has 14 residues. CDR3 sequence (DNA): TGTGCCAGCAGCAGGGGGTCTGGGGCCAACGTCCTGACTTTC. Translation: CASSRGSGANVLTF.

The chain has TRBV5-1 and TRBJ2-4; a possible D gene is TRBD1 (5 bases). This CDR3 has 13 residues. The germline V gene encodes CDR1 SGHRS and CDR2 YFSETQ. V lost 3 bases to trimming and J lost 13 bases, with 17 bases between them. This CDR3 is CASSSQGSLGQYF. In nucleotides, the CDR3 is TGCGCCAGCAGCTCCCAGGGATCCCTCGGGCAGTACTTC.

This clone was counted only a few times. This chain uses TRBV10-1 with TRBJ1-6, with D unresolved. The CDR3 has 13 amino acids. The germline CDR1 and CDR2 sequences are WNHNN and SYGVQD (reference sequence). The V gene lost 4 bases and the J gene lost 7 bases, with 8 bases spanning the gap. The CDR3 here is CASSVDWNSPLHF. The CDR3 DNA follows: TGCGCCAGCAGTGTAGACTGGAATTCACCCCTCCACTTT.

The rearrangement uses TRBV12-5 and TRBJ1-1; D unresolved. Trimming removed 7 bases at V and 5 bases at J, with 14 bases between. This CDR3 spans 13 amino acids. Per the germline V gene, CDR1 is LGHNT and CDR2 is FRNRAP. In DNA form, the CDR3 reads TGTGCTAGTGCGTTCGAGGGAGGTACTGAAGCTTTCTTT. This encodes CASAFEGGTEAFF. The whole variable domain, filled in from reference TRBV12-5 and TRBJ1-1, reads DARVTQTPRHKVTEMGQEVTMRCQPILGHNTVFWYRQTMMQGLELLAYFRNRAPLDDSGMPKDRFSAEMPDATLATLKIQPSEPRDSAVYFCASAFEGGTEAFFGQGTRLTVV.

This chain links TRBV2 with TRBJ1-4; 9 nucleotides line up with TRBD1. V gave up 6 bases and J gave up 4 bases; unmatched junction bases: 6. Germline V lookup: CDR1 SNHLY, CDR2 FYNNEI. CDR3 length: 15 residues. CDR3 sequence: CASSAQGALNEKLFF. The CDR3 DNA follows: TGTGCCAGCAGCGCACAGGGGGCCCTTAATGAAAAACTGTTTTTT.

This sequence joins TRBV2 and TRBJ2-5, with a tentative D call TRBD2 (6 bases). Deletions cut 6 bases from V and 1 base from J, with 18 bases between. The CDR3 is 16 residues long. Germline values: CDR1 SNHLY, CDR2 FYNNEI. The CDR3 here is CASSLRAGRGQETQYF. The CDR3 DNA follows: TGTGCCAGCAGCCTCCGGGCGGGGCGGGGCCAAGAGACCCAGTACTTC.

The chain couples TRBV19 to TRBJ1-5; weak D call: TRBD1 (5 bases). Germline V CDR1 and CDR2: LNHDA, SQIVND (reference sequence). Trimming left V 11 bases short and J 7 bases short, with 15 bases between. CDR3 size: 12 residues. The CDR3 region has the DNA TGTGCCGCCAAAACAGGCGACCAGCCCCAGCATTTT. This encodes CAAKTGDQPQHF.

The rearrangement links TRBV6-5 to TRBJ1-3, with D possibly matching TRBD1 (6 bases). Germline CDR1 reads MNHEY; CDR2 reads SVGAGI. This CDR3 spans 14 amino acids. V was cut by 9 bases and J by 0 bases, with 12 bases left in between. For the CDR3, the DNA is TGTGCCAGTAGACAGGAACCCTCTGGAAACACCATATATTTT. This encodes CASRQEPSGNTIYF.

This clone was observed a handful of times. The CDR3 DNA sequence: TGTGCCAGTAGTATTTTAGGGGTCAGAAGACCCTATGGCTACACCTTC. It specifies CASSILGVRRPYGYTF. The chain links TRBV19 to TRBJ1-2; D possibly corresponds to TRBD1 (5 bases). V was trimmed by 3 bases and J by 4 bases, leaving 18 bases between them. The germline gives CDR1 LNHDA, CDR2 SQIVND (reference sequence). The CDR3 spans 16 residues.

The chain recombines TRBV2 with TRBJ2-3; D not certain. Germline assignment: CDR1 SNHLY and CDR2 FYNNEI. This CDR3 contains 12 residues. Trimming took off 2 bases at V and 5 bases at J, with 5 bases between the two ends. The CDR3 spells CASSESGDTQYF. In nucleotides, the CDR3 is TGTGCCAGCAGTGAATCCGGAGATACGCAGTATTTT.

This clone occurred a few times. CDR3 bases: TGCGCCAGCAGCCCTGTTGGTGGCAGGTTGAGTGGCTACACCTTC. Translation gives CASSPVGGRLSGYTF. The V gene is TRBV4-1, the J gene TRBJ1-2, with D uncertain. From germline, CDR1 is MGHRA and CDR2 YSYEKL. This CDR3 has 15 residues. V lost 4 bases and J 7 bases, leaving 19 bases between the germline ends.